Below, one TCR beta chain is given with its context. The target antigen is unknown. This entry is derived from a study of shared clonotypes between healthy human individuals. Study-level information: CD4 naive and memory got three plates each, CD8 naive two, CD8 memory one.

Trimming pared 5 bases from V and 5 bases from J, leaving 16 bases between. Germline V gene lookup returns CDR1 LNHDA and CDR2 SQIVND (reference sequence). There are 15 residues in the CDR3. Per the original methods: Sequence data from immunoSEQ were junction-only and lacked quality scores; consequently, filtering differed. Method: immunoSEQ multiplex PCR; TCRdb's copy keeps in-frame clones and lacks some. V and J calls and clone size are those listed in that table; D and trimming were worked out from the DNA. The sample lists roughly 1 million clones, roughly 80% occurring once. General observations from the study: Larger estimated richness was generally recorded for naive subsets relative to memory subsets. Depth was large, yet rarefaction showed that sorted-subset sequencing was incomplete.

The sequence came from a man between 18 and 29 years old in good health. Specimen: memory CD4+ T cells sorted from blood. As to subset: CD45RA-negative fraction. This chain uses TRBV19 with TRBJ1-5; D possibly corresponds to TRBD1 (6 bases). The CDR3 loop is CASSALGALDQPQHF. DNA of the CDR3: TGTGCCAGTAGTGCCTTGGGGGCCCTCGATCAGCCCCAGCATTTT.